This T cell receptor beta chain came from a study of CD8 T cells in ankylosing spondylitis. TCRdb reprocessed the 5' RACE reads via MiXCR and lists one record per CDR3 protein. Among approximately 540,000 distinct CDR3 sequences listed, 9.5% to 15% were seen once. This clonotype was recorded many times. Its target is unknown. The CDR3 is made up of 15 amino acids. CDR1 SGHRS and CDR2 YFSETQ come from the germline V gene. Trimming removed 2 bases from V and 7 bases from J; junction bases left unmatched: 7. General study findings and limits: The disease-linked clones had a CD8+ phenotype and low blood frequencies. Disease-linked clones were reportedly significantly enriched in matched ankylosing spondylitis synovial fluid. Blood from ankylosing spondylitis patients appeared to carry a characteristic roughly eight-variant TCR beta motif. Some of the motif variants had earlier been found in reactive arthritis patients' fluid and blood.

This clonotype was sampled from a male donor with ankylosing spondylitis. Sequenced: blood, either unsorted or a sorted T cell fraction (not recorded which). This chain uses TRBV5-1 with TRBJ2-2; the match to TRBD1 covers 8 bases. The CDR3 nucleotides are TGCGCCAGCAGCTTTCAGGGGGCGCAAGGCGGGGAGCTGTTTTTT. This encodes CASSFQGAQGGELFF.